One and the same sample provided the 17 T cell receptor beta chains below, sequenced in a study of CD8+ T cells in alopecia areata. After isolation, RNA underwent reverse transcription to generate cDNA as the sequencing template. Assay used: immunoSEQ multiplex PCR; TCRdb lists only in-frame clones, some missing. The sample has 180,000 or so clones, almost 65% seen once. The starting material was CD4+ T cells sorted from blood, obtained at week 0. The receptor set was obtained from a human donor with alopecia areata.

This rearrangement joins TRBV5-6 to TRBJ2-6; 12 bases line up with TRBD1. Per germline, CDR1 SGHDT and CDR2 YYEEEE. The CDR3 spans 18 residues. Trimming cost V 6 bases and J 2 bases; bases outside gene matches: 9. The CDR3 loop reads CASILRGTGGAGANVLTF. Here the CDR3 DNA reads TGTGCCAGCATCCTCCGGGGGACAGGGGGCGCTGGGGCCAACGTCCTGACTTTC.

A remark on this clone: This CDR3 is also generated by other DNA sequences in the sample. The V gene is TRBV10-3, the J gene TRBJ1-2, with D unresolved. V shed 2 bases and J shed 2 bases, with 3 bases lying between them. Germline V gene data show CDR1 as ENHRY and CDR2 as SYGVKD. There are 12 residues in the CDR3. CDR3 nucleotide sequence: TGTGCCATCAGTGAGGGGAACTATGGCTACACCTTC. Translating it yields CAISEGNYGYTF.

The chain uses TRBV25-1 and TRBJ1-4, with TRBD1 matching over 8 bases. Trimming cost V 10 bases and J 5 bases; bases outside gene matches: 3. Germline lookup yields CDR1 MGHDK and CDR2 SYGVNS. The CDR3 is 12 residues long. CDR3 nucleotides: TGTGCCACAGGGGGCAGGAATGAAAAACTGTTTTTT. Residues: CATGGRNEKLFF.

The genes are TRBV4-3 and TRBJ1-1, with no clear D. This CDR3 is built from 13 residues. The ends were cut back, 0 bases at V and 7 bases at J, with 9 bases in the middle. Germline lookup yields CDR1 LGHNA and CDR2 YSLEER. In nucleotides, the CDR3 is TGCGCCAGCAGCCAAGATTTGCGTCGTGAAGCTTTCTTT. Translated: CASSQDLRREAFF.

In DNA, the CDR3 is TGTGCCTGGAGTGCACCCGGGACTCATAGGCAGTTCTTC. Translation gives CAWSAPGTHRQFF. This sequence joins TRBV30 and TRBJ2-1; D might be TRBD2 (6 bases). The CDR3 length is 13 residues. Germline V gene sequence: CDR1 GTSNPN, CDR2 SVGIG (reference sequence). V was shortened by 1 base and J by 12 bases, with 16 bases between the two germline ends.

The genes are TRBV30 and TRBJ2-7, with 8 bases aligning to TRBD2. Per germline, CDR1 GTSNPN and CDR2 SVGIG (reference sequence). There are 15 residues in the CDR3. V lost 3 bases, J lost 4 bases, and 11 bases stayed unmatched. The CDR3 bases are TGTGCCTGGAGCCCTACGGGGGGGGCTAGTTACGAGCAGTACTTC. Protein sequence: CAWSPTGGASYEQYF.

This chain connects TRBV7-9 to TRBJ1-1; D gene uncertain. Germline CDR1 SEHNR, CDR2 FQNEAQ (reference sequence). The length of the CDR3 is 13 residues. V lost 5 bases and J 1 base, leaving 8 bases between the germline ends. Here the CDR3 reads CASSRTSNTEAFF. The CDR3 DNA is TGTGCCAGCAGCCGGACCTCGAACACTGAAGCTTTCTTT.

As regards this clone: Compared with germline, one end of the junction differs, possibly owing to a read error. This chain links TRBV14 with TRBJ2-1; TRBD2 is a possible D gene (6 bases). In germline, CDR1 is SGHDN, CDR2 FVKESK. The CDR3 loop spans 13 amino acids. CDR3: CASSQRVEGGTVF. The CDR3 bases are TGTGCCAGCAGCCAACGCGTGGAGGGCGGTACGGTCTTC.

This clone turned up a few times. This chain uses TRBV29-1 with TRBJ2-1; 10 bases agree with TRBD2. Germline V gene lookup returns CDR1 SQVTM and CDR2 ANQGSEA. The CDR3 covers 13 residues. With V trimmed by 0 bases and J by 9 bases, 2 bases remained unmatched. The CDR3 loop reads CSVEEGLAAEQFF. The CDR3 nucleotides are TGCAGCGTTGAAGAAGGACTAGCGGCTGAGCAGTTCTTC.

This rearrangement joins TRBV14 to TRBJ2-3, with D tentatively TRBD1 (6 bases). V was trimmed by 4 bases and J by 2 bases, leaving 16 bases between them. The CDR3 contains 16 residues. Germline values: CDR1 SGHDN, CDR2 FVKESK. The CDR3 spells CASSLSPHRDTDTQYF. The CDR3 DNA follows: TGTGCCAGCAGCCTCAGCCCCCACAGGGACACAGATACGCAGTATTTT.

V and J are TRBV20-1 and TRBJ2-5; D is possibly TRBD2 (6 bases). V was trimmed by 6 bases and J by 5 bases, leaving 10 bases between them. Germline-derived CDR1 and CDR2 are DFQATT and SNEGSKA (reference sequence). The CDR3 consists of 11 residues. The DNA for the CDR3 is TGCAGTGCCCATAGCGGCGAGACCCAGTACTTC. Its translation is CSAHSGETQYF.

The rearrangement uses TRBV19 and TRBJ2-5; the D is unclear. V was pared by 4 bases and J by 4 bases, with 10 bases between. The CDR3 length is 13 residues. The germline gives CDR1 LNHDA, CDR2 SQIVND (reference sequence). The CDR3 DNA follows: TGTGCCAGTAGTACCCTCGAAGCAGAGACCCAGTACTTC. Translation gives CASSTLEAETQYF.

The genes are TRBV4-3 and TRBJ2-3; TRBD1 matches at 7 bases. There are 16 residues in the CDR3. Per germline, CDR1 LGHNA and CDR2 YSLEER. With 0 bases clipped from V and 4 bases from J, the junction kept 7 bases outside the gene matches. The CDR3 nucleotides are TGCGCCAGCAGCCAAGAGGGAAGGGGGCGGTCAGATACGCAGTATTTT. Residues: CASSQEGRGRSDTQYF.

V gene TRBV27 combines with J gene TRBJ1-2; 9 nucleotides align to TRBD1. Germline assignment: CDR1 MNHEY and CDR2 SMNVEV (reference sequence). The trim removed 7 bases at V and 8 bases at J, leaving 11 bases unmatched. This CDR3 spans 14 amino acids. As DNA, the CDR3 is TGTGCCAGCAACCCGGACAGGGGTACGGGAGGCTACACCTTC. It encodes CASNPDRGTGGYTF.

J is TRBJ1-4 and V is TRBV23-1, with D perhaps matching TRBD1 (5 bases). TRBV23-1 is an ORF for which the function is uncertain. V was clipped by 0 bases and J by 1 base, with 9 bases between them. The CDR3 loop spans 16 amino acids. The CDR3 here is CASSQSVGETNEKLFF. CDR3 sequence (DNA): TGCGCCAGCAGTCAATCAGTGGGGGAAACTAATGAAAAACTGTTTTTT.

This clone was counted between two and nine times. The chain links TRBV27 to TRBJ1-5; 7 bases are shared with TRBD1. With 7 bases clipped from V and 0 bases from J, the junction kept 9 bases outside the gene matches. Germline V gene data show CDR1 as MNHEY and CDR2 as SMNVEV (reference sequence). The CDR3 is made up of 16 amino acids. CDR3 nucleotides: TGTGCCAGCAAACGAACAGGGGCTCTTAGCAATCAGCCCCAGCATTTT. This codes for CASKRTGALSNQPQHF.

V usage is TRBV30 and J usage is TRBJ1-1; 7 nucleotides align to TRBD1. With 4 bases clipped from V and 1 base from J, the junction kept 9 bases outside the gene matches. CDR3 length: 15 residues. Germline-derived CDR1 and CDR2 are GTSNPN and SVGIG (reference sequence). DNA for the CDR3: TGTGCCTGGACCCGACAGGGCAAGGGGAACACTGAAGCTTTCTTT. Encoded protein: CAWTRQGKGNTEAFF.